Below, 10 T cell receptor beta chains from the same sample are listed, as sequenced in a study of T-cell memory formation after mild COVID-19. From the 5' RACE reads, TCRdb called clonotypes with MiXCR, one entry per CDR3 protein. The profile covers 100,000 to 120,000 distinct CDR3 sequences, with roughly a sixth appearing a single time and roughly 6% taken by the ten largest. The sample taken for sequencing was PBMCs or a T cell subset sorted from them (not recorded which). The receptor set was obtained from a young man who had mild COVID-19 (a few samples of this study predate the infection). Cell type and time point are not known.

This clonotype was detected ten times or more. The gene calls are TRBV5-1 and TRBJ2-1, with a possible D match to TRBD1 (5 bases). The CDR3 covers 15 residues. V lost 2 bases to trimming and J lost 4 bases, with 13 bases between them. Germline CDR1 is SGHRS and CDR2 is YFSETQ. The CDR3 DNA is TGCGCCAGCAGCTTATTGCAGGGCCTATACAATGAGCAGTTCTTC. It yields the protein CASSLLQGLYNEQFF. Filled out from reference TRBV5-1 and TRBJ2-1, the complete variable domain reads KAGVTQTPRYLIKTRGQQVTLSCSPISGHRSVSWYQQTPGQGLQFLFEYFSETQRNKGNFPGRFSGRQFSNSRSEMNVSTLELGDSALYLCASSLLQGLYNEQFFGPGTRLTVL.

V usage is TRBV11-2 and J usage is TRBJ2-6; D not resolved. Germline-derived CDR1 and CDR2 are SGHAT and FQNNGV. The CDR3 length is 14 residues. Trimming took off 7 bases at V and 2 bases at J, with 9 bases between the two ends. Here the CDR3 DNA reads TGTGCCAGCACCGCCCGGACTGGGGCCAACGTCCTGACTTTC. This gives the protein CASTARTGANVLTF.

This clonotype was counted between two and nine times. V and J are TRBV6-2 or TRBV6-3 and TRBJ1-2, with TRBD1 matching over 7 bases. This CDR3 has 14 amino acids. The germline V gene has CDR1 MNHEY and CDR2 SVGEGT. The ends lost 6 bases at V and 7 bases at J; junction bases unmatched: 11. The CDR3: CASRDRAPSVGYTF. CDR3 coding DNA: TGTGCCAGCAGAGACAGGGCTCCCTCCGTTGGCTACACCTTC.

The J gene is TRBJ2-3, the V gene TRBV4-2; D may be TRBD1 or TRBD2 (6 bases each). V dropped 4 bases and J dropped 8 bases, with 16 bases sitting between them. The CDR3 runs to 14 residues. Germline-derived CDR1 and CDR2 are LGHNA and YNFKEQ. The CDR3 DNA reads TGTGCCAGCAGCCGGGACAAGGGAGCGGGTACGCAGTATTTT. Translating it yields CASSRDKGAGTQYF.

The chain is built from TRBV21-1 and TRBJ2-7; TRBD2 is taken as the D call from the table, unchecked against the DNA. TRBV21-1 is designated a pseudogene. The CDR3 length is 13 residues. The CDR3 DNA follows: TGTGCCAGCCCGCGGGCAGGGCTCTACGAGCAGTACGTC. Its protein is CASPRAGLYEQYV.

The chain joins TRBV5-1 to TRBJ2-7, with D tentatively TRBD1 (6 bases). This CDR3 region has 15 residues. In germline, CDR1 is SGHRS, CDR2 YFSETQ. Trimming left V 0 bases short and J 1 base short, with 11 bases between. The CDR3 region has the DNA TGCGCCAGCAGCTTGGCCGAACAGGGTTCCTACGAGCAGTACTTC. As protein: CASSLAEQGSYEQYF.

This clonotype was counted between two and nine times. The chain joins TRBV12-3 or TRBV12-4 to TRBJ2-3, with 9 bases that match TRBD2. V lost 6 bases and J lost 5; bases outside the gene matches: 6. The CDR3 runs to 14 residues. DNA of the CDR3: TGTGCCAGCAGCCGTAGCGGGGGTTTAGATACGCAGTATTTT. This codes for CASSRSGGLDTQYF.

This chain uses TRBV6-2 or TRBV6-3 with TRBJ2-1, with a weak D call TRBD1 (5 bases). Germline-derived CDR1 and CDR2 are MNHEY and SVGEGT. This CDR3 region has 10 residues. With 8 bases removed from V and 9 bases from J, the gap between germline ends came to 8 bases. CDR3 bases: TGTGCCAGCGGGCAGGGTGAGCAGTTCTTC. Protein sequence: CASGQGEQFF.

This clonotype was seen more than once but under ten times. CDR3 sequence (DNA): TGCGCCAGCAGCTTGGGGACAGGATGGAACACTGAAGCTTTCTTT. Translation gives CASSLGTGWNTEAFF. The chain carries TRBV5-1 and TRBJ1-1, with TRBD1 matching 7 bases. CDR3 length: 15 amino acids. V lost 0 bases, J lost 1 base, and 3 bases stayed unmatched. CDR1 is SGHRS and CDR2 is YFSETQ in the germline V gene.

This clonotype was observed at least ten times. This sequence joins TRBV4-1 and TRBJ1-5; D remains unclear. The V end lost 6 bases, the J end lost 2 bases, and 17 bases lay between the germline ends. The CDR3 spans 16 residues. Germline V gives CDR1 MGHRA, CDR2 YSYEKL. The CDR3, as DNA: TGCGCCAGCAGTTTGCGCTCCAAGTCGGGCAATCAGCCCCAGCATTTT. The encoded protein is CASSLRSKSGNQPQHF.